This TCR beta chain comes out of a study of shared clonotypes between healthy human individuals. Study overall: The donors, two women and three men, were aged 18 to 49. General observations from the study: Some naive CD4 clonotypes, about 5%, turned up in common across several donors. Compared with memory subsets, naive subsets generally had larger estimated richness.

As for this clone: The antigen is unknown.

The CDR3 length is 14 residues. Trimming took off 5 bases at V and 7 bases at J, with 14 bases between the two ends. Germline assignment: CDR1 SGHVS and CDR2 FNYEAQ. Deep was the level at which the assay was run. Some clones are missing from TCRdb's copy, which holds only in-frame ones; the method was immunoSEQ multiplex PCR. The sample contains 1.5 million to 2.5 million clones, approximately 94% of which appear only once. Naive CD8 cells lacked CD45RO, underwent positive selection for CCR7 and left out terminally differentiated effector memory CD45RA+ cells. This TCR was sampled from a man between 18 and 29 years old in good health. Sequencing was carried out using naive CD8+ T cells sorted from blood. This chain uses TRBV7-6 with TRBJ1-4; tentatively, D is TRBD1 (6 bases). CDR3 amino acids: CASSPRGYGEKLFF. The CDR3 DNA is TGTGCCAGCAGCCCCAGGGGCTATGGTGAAAAACTGTTTTTT.